This T cell receptor beta chain comes out of a study of blood T cell repertoires in COVID-19. At the level of the study: The United States, Italy and Spain were the sources of the acute and convalescent COVID-19 samples. In each case, the material was cDNA or gDNA derived from T cells, B-cell-depleted T cells, or PBMCs.

In the case of this clone: One junction end does not reproduce the germline sequence, and a read error may be involved.

As handled by the study authors: Nucleated cell counts were estimated from reference gene primer amplification. Assay: immunoSEQ multiplex PCR; the TCRdb copy retains only in-frame clones and omits some. V, J and clone size derive from that table, while D and trimming were established from the DNA sequence. The data contain about 42,000 clones, 80% to 90% of them singletons. The TCR comes from a man aged 25-40 years with active or convalescent COVID-19. Sequencing was carried out using peripheral blood.

This chain's CDR3 is CASSRGAGGANTGELFF. CDR3 coding DNA: TGCGCCAGCAGCCGGGGAGCGGGGGGGGCTAACACCGGGGAGCTGTTTTTT. The genes are TRBV7-2 and TRBJ2-2, with TRBD2 matching over 10 bases. Per the germline V gene, CDR1 is SGHTA and CDR2 is FQGNSA. This CDR3 spans 17 amino acids.